Presented here are 9 T cell receptor beta chains from one specimen sequenced in a study of PD-1 blockade in classical Hodgkin lymphoma. Stated time point: cycle 4 day 1 (C4D1), after more than 5 weeks of nivolumab. Each patient's relapse followed autologous stem cell transplantation, and brentuximab vedotin exposure varied. Produced via immunoSEQ multiplex PCR; TCRdb's table is partial and in-frame only. The table shows around 19,000 clones, with nearly 80% occurring only once. The sample in question was peripheral blood mononuclear cells (PBMCs), obtained before the fourth cycle of nivolumab. Every receptor here comes from a human donor with classical Hodgkin lymphoma.

This clone has a handful of counts. The V call is TRBV6-4, the J call TRBJ2-7, with 10 bases that match TRBD1. Germline V gene data show CDR1 as MRHNA and CDR2 as SNTAGT. V was clipped by 3 bases and J by 6 bases; unmatched bases: 11. The CDR3 covers 16 residues. CDR3 residues: CASSESSGTGVTEQYF. The CDR3 DNA follows: TGTGCCAGCAGTGAATCGTCTGGGACAGGGGTCACCGAGCAGTACTTC.

This clone appeared a single time. The rearrangement joins TRBV18 to TRBJ2-5; D unresolved. Trimming took 0 bases from V and 4 from J, leaving 6 bases between them. This CDR3 contains 13 residues. Germline lookup yields CDR1 KGHSH and CDR2 LQKENI. This chain's CDR3 is CASSPPGPETQYF. In nucleotides, the CDR3 is TGTGCCAGCTCACCACCGGGTCCAGAGACCCAGTACTTC.

This chain connects TRBV11-3 to TRBJ2-5; D uncertain. This CDR3 has 13 amino acids. With 5 bases removed from V and 2 bases from J, the gap between germline ends came to 9 bases. The germline CDR1 and CDR2 sequences are SGHNT and YENEEA. CDR3 bases: TGTGCCAGCAGCCTCATACCTCAAGAGACCCAGTACTTC. It specifies CASSLIPQETQYF.

The V gene is TRBV5-1, the J gene TRBJ2-2; 8 bases map to TRBD2. The V segment lost 4 bases and the J segment 4 bases; nucleotides outside the gene matches: 9. Germline V lookup: CDR1 SGHRS, CDR2 YFSETQ. There are 16 residues in the CDR3. The CDR3 DNA reads as TGCGCCAGCAGCCCCCCCAGCGGGAGTGCCACCGGGGAGCTGTTTTTT. It encodes CASSPPSGSATGELFF.

This clone has just a few counts. This chain links TRBV5-6 with TRBJ2-1; D unclear. V gave up 3 bases and J gave up 6 bases, with 13 bases separating them. Germline V gene lookup returns CDR1 SGHDT and CDR2 YYEEEE. The CDR3 spans 14 residues. CDR3 loop: CASSSLTRSNEQFF. CDR3 coding DNA: TGTGCCAGCAGCTCCCTAACTCGGAGCAATGAGCAGTTCTTC.

The chain recombines TRBV7-8 with TRBJ2-7, with a tentative D call TRBD1 (6 bases). The CDR3 loop spans 16 amino acids. The ends were cut back, 5 bases at V and 3 bases at J, with 20 bases in the middle. Germline values: CDR1 SGHVS, CDR2 FQNEAQ. The CDR3 nucleotides read TGTGCCAGCAGCGCGCCCTCCCGGGACATCAACTACGAGCAGTACTTC. Translated: CASSAPSRDINYEQYF.

V gene TRBV27 combines with J gene TRBJ1-1; D is uncertain. This CDR3 has 14 residues. Germline V gene lookup returns CDR1 MNHEY and CDR2 SMNVEV (reference sequence). Trimming took 0 bases from V and 1 from J, leaving 6 bases between them. The CDR3 spells CASSLSTANTEAFF. CDR3 bases: TGTGCCAGCAGTTTATCGACGGCGAACACTGAAGCTTTCTTT.

By share, this clone ranks as large (0.1 to 1%). The V gene is TRBV7-7, the J gene TRBJ2-7, with TRBD1 matching over 7 bases. Germline lookup yields CDR1 SSHAT and CDR2 FNYEAQ (reference sequence). CDR3 length: 14 amino acids. The V gene end was trimmed by 1 base and the J gene end by 4 bases; junction bases not matched to a gene: 4. CDR3 nucleotide sequence: TGTGCCAGCAGCTTAGGAGGGGGCGGTTACGAGCAGTACTTC. Amino acids: CASSLGGGGYEQYF.

The chain joins TRBV27 to TRBJ2-2; possible D gene TRBD1, 5 bases. This CDR3 comprises 12 residues. Germline CDR1 reads MNHEY; CDR2 reads SMNVEV (reference sequence). Trimming left V 5 bases short and J 8 bases short, with 9 bases between. The CDR3 DNA follows: TGTGCCAGCAGTCAGGGATTTGGGGAGCTGTTTTTT. Translated: CASSQGFGELFF.